The 2 T cell receptor beta chains below all came from one sample that was sequenced in a study of glioma-infiltrating T cells. TCR alpha and beta CDR3 regions were amplified from RNA using iRepertoire nested multiplex PCR. TCRdb reanalysed the multiplex PCR reads using MiXCR and keeps one entry per CDR3 protein. The sample has approximately 120,000 distinct CDR3 sequences, about 25% seen once. Sequencing was carried out using glioma tissue, nonneoplastic brain tissue, or PBMCs (not recorded which). The receptors were gathered from a human donor with low-grade glioma or glioblastoma, undergoing nonglioma brain surgery, or in good health (not recorded which).

Comments on this clonotype: A much larger clone lies a single base off, so this may be a read error. The genes are TRBV5-8 and TRBJ2-7, with TRBD1 matching over 10 bases. The CDR3 runs 14 residues. Germline CDR1 reads SGHTS; CDR2 reads YDEGEE. J was trimmed by 2 bases and V by 7 bases; bases with no gene match: 6. Here the CDR3 reads CASGWGTGAYEQYF. The CDR3 DNA reads TGTGCCAGCGGTTGGGGGACAGGGGCCTACGAGCAGTACTTC.

This clonotype was observed a few times. The rearrangement uses TRBV29-1 and TRBJ2-1; 7 positions match TRBD2. The germline CDR1 and CDR2 sequences are SQVTM and ANQGSEA. The CDR3 is 15 residues long. V shed 7 bases, J shed 3 bases, and the junction held 12 bases outside the gene matches. The CDR3 DNA reads as TGCAGCGCCCTCCGGATTGCTAGCGGCTACAATGAGCAGTTCTTC. Its protein is CSALRIASGYNEQFF.